What follows describes a single TCR beta chain. The antigen is undetermined. This record comes from a study of regulatory T cells in long-lasting Graves disease. Germline CDR1 MGHDK, CDR2 SYGVNS. CDR3 length equals 15 residues. V lost 6 bases and J lost 0, with 14 bases in between. Arm-PCR of CDR3 regions with iRepertoire HTBI primers generated TCR beta libraries. TCRdb re-analysed the multiplex PCR reads in MiXCR, keeping a single row per CDR3 protein. The sample has about 400,000 distinct CDR3 sequences, roughly 15% seen once. Described time point: newly diagnosed GD, antithyroid drugs for less than 3 months. There was RNA extracted from PBMCs, and the TCR library was made from it. General observations from the study: TRBV28, TRBJ1-2 and TRBJ2-5 were segments that persistent disease favored. Lower TCR diversity was seen in persistent Graves' patients than in newly diagnosed ones. Thyroid tissue was not studied; only peripheral blood was.

The rearrangement uses TRBV25-1 and TRBJ1-1; D is unresolved. Sequencing was performed on peripheral blood mononuclear cells (PBMCs), taken at new diagnosis, from a patient treated with antithyroid drugs. The TCR originated in a female donor with Graves disease. This CDR3 is CASRKGRVMNTEAFF. CDR3 in DNA: TGTGCCAGCAGGAAGGGCAGAGTCATGAACACTGAAGCTTTCTTT.